This TCR beta chain was documented in a study of Ad26.COV2.S vaccination and SARS-CoV-2 variants. Treatment meaning: approximately 18 received Ad26.COV2.S at low or high dose, single or two shots; about five received placebo; per-sample allocation not given. Sample collection was performed on day 63 after the first vaccine or placebo injection. An adult aged 18-55 years in Boston served as the donor. Method: immunoSEQ multiplex PCR; TCRdb's copy keeps in-frame clones and lacks some. This sample has 440,000 or so clones, with roughly nine tenths found just once. Source: peripheral blood, taken in a trial of Ad26.COV2.S vaccine versus placebo. The receptor comes from a person aged 18-60 years who received the Ad26.COV2.S COVID-19 vaccine or a placebo.

CDR3 region: CASGLNRGTEAFF. DNA of the CDR3: TGTGCTAGTGGTTTGAACCGGGGGACTGAAGCTTTCTTT. The rearrangement links TRBV12-5 to TRBJ1-1; D might be TRBD1 (5 bases). The CDR3 is 13 residues long. From germline, CDR1 is LGHNT and CDR2 FRNRAP. Trimming shortened V by 2 bases and J by 5 bases, and 9 bases separated the two germline ends.